A single sample gave rise to the 30 T cell receptor beta chains below, sequenced in a study of T cells in Graves' hyperthyroidism and ophthalmopathy. RNA transcripts were the template for amplifying TCR beta CDR3 regions. Carried out on the TCR CDR3, a first-round RT-PCR used the HTBI primer set. Each CDR3 protein is one row after TCRdb ran MiXCR on the multiplex PCR reads. The sample gives about 380,000 distinct CDR3 sequences, more than 11% of which show up once; around 10% is in the top ten. Sequencing was carried out using blood. The receptor set was obtained from a woman aged 55-75 years with Graves' hyperthyroidism.

This clonotype was recorded many times. The V gene is TRBV12-3 or TRBV12-4, the J gene TRBJ2-2, with D possibly being TRBD2 (5 bases). The CDR3 extends over 14 amino acids. Trimming removed 7 bases from V and 0 bases from J, with 9 bases in between. This CDR3 reads CASISGANTGELFF. The CDR3 nucleotides read TGTGCCAGCATAAGCGGAGCGAACACCGGGGAGCTGTTTTTT.

This chain links TRBV11-3 with TRBJ1-1; D not certain. From germline, CDR1 is SGHNT and CDR2 YENEEA. With 9 bases removed from V and 0 bases from J, the gap between germline ends came to 11 bases. The CDR3 has 13 residues. In nucleotides, the CDR3 is TGTGCCAGTTCCGATAACTTGAACACTGAAGCTTTCTTT. Translated, it gives CASSDNLNTEAFF.

The V call is TRBV9, the J call TRBJ2-7; TRBD2 matches 7 bases. The V and J ends lost 5 bases and 3 bases, in that order; junction bases with no gene match: 2. CDR1 SGDLS and CDR2 YYNGEE come from the germline V gene. This CDR3 comprises 12 residues. CDR3 in DNA: TGTGCCAGCAGTCGGGGGGACTACGAGCAGTACTTC. Translated, it gives CASSRGDYEQYF.

As for this clonotype: Sequence at one end of the junction differs from germline and may be a read error. The gene calls are TRBV20-1 and TRBJ2-1; D tentatively fits TRBD1 or TRBD2 (5 bases each). This CDR3 is 14 amino acids long. The germline CDR1 and CDR2 sequences are DFQATT and SNEGSKA (reference sequence). The CDR3 region is CSASGSGRYNGQFF. CDR3 nucleotide sequence: TGCAGTGCTTCGGGGTCGGGACGCTACAATGGGCAGTTCTTC.

The sample holds a few counts of this clonotype. The V gene is TRBV19, the J gene TRBJ2-2; weak D call: TRBD2 (6 bases). The CDR3 contains 15 residues. V was trimmed by 3 bases and J by 6 bases, leaving 14 bases between them. Germline CDR1 and CDR2: LNHDA and SQIVND (reference sequence). CDR3 in amino acids: CASSMLDGSAGELFF. The CDR3, as DNA: TGTGCCAGTAGTATGCTAGACGGGAGCGCCGGGGAGCTGTTTTTT.

As regards this clonotype: Given a much more abundant clone one base away, this may be a read error. The chain employs TRBV11-3 and TRBJ1-1; D uncertain. The CDR3 is 11 residues long. Germline CDR1 and CDR2: SGHNT and YENEEA. The V end lost 5 bases, the J end lost 3 bases, and 4 bases lay between the germline ends. Here the CDR3 reads CASSKDTEAFF. CDR3 sequence (DNA): TGTGCCAGCAGCAAAGACACTGAAGCTTTCTTT.

The rearrangement joins TRBV6-1 to TRBJ2-5; perhaps TRBD2 as D (6 bases). This CDR3 is 15 amino acids long. V gave up 3 bases and J gave up 0 bases, with 11 bases separating them. In germline, CDR1 is MNHNS, CDR2 SASEGT. The CDR3 nucleotides are TGTGCCAGCAGTGAGGTGGGAGGACACCAAGAGACCCAGTACTTC. Protein: CASSEVGGHQETQYF.

Note on this clonotype: This may be a read error, as it is one base from a much larger clone. The chain recombines TRBV30 with TRBJ1-4; TRBD1 aligns across 8 bases. This CDR3 is 12 amino acids long. The V segment lost 8 bases and the J segment 9 bases; nucleotides outside the gene matches: 8. The germline V gene encodes CDR1 GTSNPN and CDR2 SVGIG (reference sequence). Here the CDR3 reads CAGDRGDKKLFF. The CDR3 DNA reads TGTGCCGGAGACAGGGGTGATAAAAAACTGTTTTTT.

This clonotype was seen repeatedly, ten times or more. The rearrangement links TRBV7-9 to TRBJ2-7; TRBD1 matches at 7 bases. This CDR3 contains 15 residues. Germline CDR1 is SEHNR and CDR2 is FQNEAQ (reference sequence). V lost 1 base, J lost 0 bases, and 3 bases stayed unmatched. The CDR3 DNA is TGTGCCAGCAGCTTAGTAGGGGACAGCTCCTACGAGCAGTACTTC. Its protein is CASSLVGDSSYEQYF.

This clonotype turned up a few times. The chain carries TRBV19 and TRBJ1-3, with TRBD1 as a possible D gene (5 bases). The CDR3 is 15 residues long. V lost 7 bases to trimming and J lost 0 bases, with 13 bases between them. The V gene's germline CDR1 is LNHDA and CDR2 SQIVND (reference sequence). The CDR3 bases are TGTGCCAGTAATGATGAGGGGAGCTCTGGAAACACCATATATTTT. Amino acid sequence: CASNDEGSSGNTIYF.

This clonotype was counted many times. The chain combines TRBV18 with TRBJ1-2; possibly TRBD1 for D (5 bases). V was shortened by 3 bases and J by 6 bases, with 14 bases between the two germline ends. Germline assignment: CDR1 KGHSH and CDR2 LQKENI. The CDR3 totals 14 residues. CDR3 sequence (DNA): TGTGCCAGCTCACCTTCGGGGGAGGCCCATGGCTACACCTTC. Its translation: CASSPSGEAHGYTF.

This clonotype was recorded many times. The chain has TRBV9 and TRBJ2-1; 16 nucleotides align to TRBD2. J lost 9 bases, V lost 0 bases, and 3 bases had no gene match. Germline CDR1 SGDLS, CDR2 YYNGEE. The CDR3 covers 16 residues. The CDR3 bases are TGTGCCAGCAGCGTAGCCGGGACTAGCGGGGGGGGTGAGCAGTTCTTC. It is translated as CASSVAGTSGGGEQFF.

CDR3 nucleotide sequence: TGTGCCAGCAGAAAGGGGAGCTCCTATAATTCACCCCTCCACTTT. Its protein product is CASRKGSSYNSPLHF. The V call is TRBV6-1, the J call TRBJ1-6; D is perhaps TRBD1 (5 bases). V lost 6 bases, J lost 0 bases, and 9 bases lay in between. This CDR3 has 15 residues. Germline loops: CDR1 MNHNS, CDR2 SASEGT.

There are many counts of this clonotype. V is TRBV30 and J is TRBJ1-2; TRBD1 is a possible D gene (5 bases). Germline assignment: CDR1 GTSNPN and CDR2 SVGIG (reference sequence). This CDR3 is 11 amino acids long. Trimming removed 0 bases from V and 8 bases from J, with 7 bases in between. The CDR3 DNA is TGTGCCTGGAGTGTGGGGGACGGCTACACCTTC. Residues: CAWSVGDGYTF.

This clonotype has a count of ten or more. This rearrangement joins TRBV5-6 to TRBJ2-1; 7 bases agree with TRBD2. CDR3 length equals 13 residues. The trim removed 4 bases at V and 7 bases at J, leaving 5 bases unmatched. Germline CDR1 reads SGHDT; CDR2 reads YYEEEE. CDR3 bases: TGTGCCAGCAGCGGGGACTATGAGAATGAGCAGTTCTTC. It encodes CASSGDYENEQFF.

This clonotype was seen many times. V usage is TRBV3-1 and J usage is TRBJ2-5, with 11 bases that match TRBD2. Losses at the gene ends were 6 bases for V and 1 base for J; bases not matched to a gene: 4. This CDR3 comprises 15 residues. Per the germline V gene, CDR1 is LGHDT and CDR2 is YNNKEL (reference sequence). CDR3 amino acids: CASRRGTSGQETQYF. The CDR3 DNA follows: TGTGCCAGCAGGAGAGGGACTAGCGGCCAAGAGACCCAGTACTTC.

This clonotype occurred many times. This sequence joins TRBV28 and TRBJ2-1; tentative D call: TRBD1 (6 bases). V lost 4 bases and J 9 bases, leaving 16 bases between the germline ends. The CDR3 runs to 14 residues. Per the germline V gene, CDR1 is MDHEN and CDR2 is SYDVKM. CDR3 residues: CASSSPDTGREQFF. The CDR3 DNA reads TGTGCCAGCAGTTCCCCTGATACAGGGCGTGAGCAGTTCTTC.

The chain carries TRBV29-1 and TRBJ2-1; maybe TRBD2 (6 bases). V dropped 5 bases and J dropped 7 bases, with 15 bases sitting between them. This CDR3 is 13 amino acids long. Germline values: CDR1 SQVTM, CDR2 ANQGSEA. The CDR3 DNA sequence: TGCAGCGTTTGGGGGGAGGAGGCTAATGAGCAGTTCTTC. Translating gives CSVWGEEANEQFF.

Ten or more counts support this clonotype. The V gene is TRBV29-1, the J gene TRBJ1-1; tentative D call: TRBD1 (6 bases). The CDR3 has 12 residues. The germline gives CDR1 SQVTM, CDR2 ANQGSEA. V was shortened by 6 bases and J by 5 bases, with 13 bases between the two germline ends. The CDR3 region is CSVSVQGTEAFF. The CDR3 DNA reads TGCAGCGTATCCGTACAGGGAACTGAAGCTTTCTTT.

This clonotype was observed a handful of times. The J gene is TRBJ1-1, the V gene TRBV29-1, with 8 bases fitting TRBD1. Germline CDR1 and CDR2: SQVTM and ANQGSEA. The CDR3 is 15 residues long. The V segment lost 7 bases and the J segment 0 bases; nucleotides outside the gene matches: 10. This chain's CDR3 is CSALQGGGMNTEAFF. The CDR3 DNA sequence: TGCAGCGCCCTACAGGGGGGGGGGATGAACACTGAAGCTTTCTTT.

Many counts were recorded for this clonotype. The rearrangement links TRBV24-1 to TRBJ2-5; D uncertain. V was trimmed by 2 bases and J by 1 base, leaving 7 bases between them. The germline gives CDR1 KGHDR, CDR2 SFDVKD. There are 14 residues in the CDR3. The CDR3 here is CATSDWVTQETQYF. For the CDR3, the DNA is TGTGCCACCAGTGATTGGGTAACCCAAGAGACCCAGTACTTC.

Ten or more counts support this clonotype. CDR3 DNA: TGTGCCAGCAGCTTCCTCAGGCTAGCGGAGAGCCAGGATGAGCAGTTCTTC. The encoded protein is CASSFLRLAESQDEQFF. The chain carries TRBV13 and TRBJ2-1, with 7 bases identical to TRBD2. V dropped 3 bases and J dropped 8; count of bases not matched to a gene: 16. This CDR3 is 17 amino acids long. Germline values: CDR1 PRHDT, CDR2 FYEKMQ (reference sequence).

Only a few counts were recorded for this clonotype. The CDR3 here is CASSELARGGPYEQYF. CDR3 DNA sequence: TGTGCCAGCAGTGAATTGGCGCGGGGGGGGCCCTACGAGCAGTACTTC. V usage is TRBV2 and J usage is TRBJ2-7; 9 positions agree with TRBD2. J lost 2 bases, V lost 2 bases, and 7 bases had no gene match. The germline gives CDR1 SNHLY, CDR2 FYNNEI. The CDR3 sequence is 16 residues long.

The chain carries TRBV11-1 and TRBJ2-1; 11 bases match TRBD2. Germline loops: CDR1 SGHAT, CDR2 FQDESV (reference sequence). This CDR3 spans 16 amino acids. The junction had 3 bases not matched to a gene; V was cut back by 0 bases and J by 5 bases. The CDR3 loop reads CASSLAAGLADNEQFF. In DNA, the CDR3 is TGTGCCAGCAGCTTAGCCGCGGGACTAGCGGACAATGAGCAGTTCTTC.

This chain connects TRBV24-1 to TRBJ2-1; D call uncertain. CDR1 is KGHDR, CDR2 SFDVKD, per germline. V was clipped by 4 bases and J by 12 bases, with 12 bases between them. CDR3 length equals 12 residues. In DNA form, the CDR3 reads TGTGCCACCAGTGACCAACAGTCGGGGCAGTTCTTC. Its protein is CATSDQQSGQFF.

This clonotype has at least ten counts. V gene TRBV5-6 combines with J gene TRBJ1-1; D not resolved. V gave up 2 bases and J gave up 0 bases, with 11 bases separating them. The CDR3 is 15 amino acids. The germline gives CDR1 SGHDT, CDR2 YYEEEE. The CDR3 is CASSFRPFMNTEAFF. The CDR3 nucleotides are TGTGCCAGCAGCTTCAGACCGTTCATGAACACTGAAGCTTTCTTT. The variable domain in full, with the rest retrieved from reference TRBV5-6 and TRBJ1-1, is DAGVTQSPTHLIKTRGQQVTLRCSPKSGHDTVSWYQQALGQGPQFIFQYYEEEERQRGNFPDRFSGHQFPNYSSELNVNALLLGDSALYLCASSFRPFMNTEAFFGQGTRLTVV.

The sample holds many counts of this clonotype. The gene calls are TRBV28 and TRBJ1-1; D may be TRBD1 (6 bases). Trimming stripped 2 bases from V and 11 bases from J, with 9 bases between. The CDR3 covers 11 residues. Per the germline V gene, CDR1 is MDHEN and CDR2 is SYDVKM. This CDR3 is CASSLEGHAFF. CDR3 sequence (DNA): TGTGCCAGCAGTTTAGAGGGACACGCTTTCTTT.

This clonotype was counted at least ten times. CDR3 bases: TGTGCCACCAGTGACCCACCAGAGCTCACAGATACGCAGTATTTT. Translation: CATSDPPELTDTQYF. This sequence joins TRBV24-1 and TRBJ2-3; D is ambiguous. The length of the CDR3 is 15 residues. CDR1 and CDR2 (germline): KGHDR, SFDVKD. V was trimmed by 4 bases and J by 2 bases, leaving 12 bases between them.

The CDR3 reads CSARDHQALNYGYTF. The DNA for the CDR3 is TGCAGTGCTAGAGATCACCAGGCCCTTAACTATGGCTACACCTTC. The chain employs TRBV20-1 and TRBJ1-2; no definite D call. Between the trimmed V and J ends, which lost 0 bases and 1 base, there was a span of 12 bases. Germline V gives CDR1 DFQATT, CDR2 SNEGSKA (reference sequence). This CDR3 is built from 15 residues.

This clonotype was counted many times. The V gene is TRBV6-1, the J gene TRBJ2-7; 8 bases align to TRBD1. With V trimmed by 6 bases and J by 3 bases, 10 bases remained unmatched. The germline V gene encodes CDR1 MNHNS and CDR2 SASEGT. CDR3 length: 15 residues. DNA for the CDR3: TGTGCCAGCAGGGCGCTGACAGGGGCGGACTACGAGCAGTACTTC. This codes for CASRALTGADYEQYF.